This T cell receptor beta chain is drawn from a study of cytomegalovirus exposure and HLA in healthy donors. On the study more broadly: Among the 398 genotyped donors, 70% to 85% were placed in the Caucasian-associated ancestry cluster.

Details on this clone: What it recognizes is unknown.

In the PCR, 60 Vbeta and 13 Jbeta primers were used. Profiling relied on immunoSEQ multiplex PCR, and the TCRdb table lists in-frame clones only, not all of them. In the table there are about 95,000 clones, 81% of which are singletons. V was pared by 6 bases and J by 6 bases, with 8 bases between. The germline CDR1 and CDR2 sequences are MNHEY and SVGAGI. The CDR3 spans 11 residues. Regarding the study as a whole: It was in a later analysis that TCR association rates were seen to vary by HLA locus, highest for DRB1 and lowest for HLA-C.

Sequencing was performed on PBMCs. The clonotype comes from a woman in her 70s in good health and CMV-seropositive. The chain employs TRBV6-5 and TRBJ1-1; D ambiguous. The CDR3 region has the DNA TGTGCCAGCAGCCTCAGTGCTGAAGCTTTCTTT. This codes for CASSLSAEAFF.